The 20 T cell receptor beta chains reported below all come from one sample, sequenced in a study of cytomegalovirus exposure and HLA in healthy donors. The PCR employed 60 Vbeta primers together with 13 Jbeta primers. Generated by immunoSEQ multiplex PCR, the TCRdb table keeps only in-frame clones and is missing some. This sample has about 110,000 clones, with around 74% found just once. Sequencing was performed on PBMCs. These receptors originate from a woman between 40 and 50 years old in good health and CMV-seropositive.

The chain couples TRBV6-1 to TRBJ2-7; D possibly corresponds to TRBD2 (5 bases). The V end lost 2 bases, the J end lost 4 bases, and 15 bases lay between the germline ends. The CDR3 runs 15 residues. Per the germline V gene, CDR1 is MNHNS and CDR2 is SASEGT. The CDR3, as DNA: TGTGCCAGCAGTGAACAGGAGGAAGGGATATACGAGCAGTACTTC. Translating it yields CASSEQEEGIYEQYF.

This clone was seen just once. The chain links TRBV4-1 to TRBJ2-5; 9 nucleotides align to TRBD2. This CDR3 comprises 15 residues. J lost 4 bases, V lost 3 bases, and 6 bases had no gene match. The germline gives CDR1 MGHRA, CDR2 YSYEKL. The CDR3 DNA reads TGCGCCAGCAGCCAGTTAATAGCGGGGGTAGAGACCCAGTACTTC. Translating it yields CASSQLIAGVETQYF.

The chain combines TRBV5-6 with TRBJ1-2, with 9 bases fitting TRBD1. Germline CDR1 is SGHDT and CDR2 is YYEEEE. V gave up 4 bases and J gave up 5 bases; unmatched junction bases: 6. The CDR3 is 14 residues long. DNA for the CDR3: TGTGCCAGCAGCGGGGACAGGGTACGGTATGGCTACACCTTC. This codes for CASSGDRVRYGYTF.

The chain links TRBV10-3 to TRBJ2-2, with 8 bases aligning to TRBD2. There are 15 residues in the CDR3. V lost 5 bases to trimming and J lost 0 bases; unmatched junction nucleotides: 2. Germline V gives CDR1 ENHRY, CDR2 SYGVKD. The CDR3, as DNA: TGTGCCATCAGTACGGGACTAGCGAACACCGGGGAGCTGTTTTTT. Amino acids: CAISTGLANTGELFF.

On this clone: The same CDR3 can be traced to other DNA sequences in this sample. The V gene is TRBV30, the J gene TRBJ2-2, with a tentative D call TRBD2 (6 bases). The CDR3 runs 13 residues. The V gene's germline CDR1 is GTSNPN and CDR2 SVGIG (reference sequence). Trimming left V 0 bases short and J 5 bases short, with 7 bases between. The CDR3 spells CAWSVGGTGELFF. In DNA, the CDR3 is TGTGCCTGGAGTGTTGGAGGGACCGGGGAGCTGTTTTTT.

This chain connects TRBV2 to TRBJ2-5, with TRBD2 matching over 11 bases. This CDR3 contains 15 residues. Germline-derived CDR1 and CDR2 are SNHLY and FYNNEI. V was pared by 6 bases and J by 5 bases, with 8 bases of the junction left unmatched. CDR3 DNA sequence: TGTGCCAGCAGCCCCTTTAGCGGGGGGGCCGAGACCCAGTACTTC. As protein: CASSPFSGGAETQYF.

The rearrangement links TRBV2 to TRBJ2-7, with D possibly TRBD1 on 7 matching bases. The CDR3 is 13 amino acids. Trimming stripped 11 bases from V and 1 base from J, with 15 bases between. CDR1 is SNHLY and CDR2 is FYNNEI in the germline V gene. The CDR3 loop reads CAGGTALSYEQYF. The CDR3 DNA sequence: TGTGCCGGGGGGACAGCTCTTTCCTACGAGCAGTACTTC.

The genes are TRBV5-1 and TRBJ1-2, with a weak D call TRBD1 (6 bases). V was pared by 4 bases and J by 4 bases, with 14 bases between. Germline CDR1 reads SGHRS; CDR2 reads YFSETQ. The CDR3 is 14 amino acids. CDR3 in DNA: TGCGCCAGCAGCCCAGGGGAGAGCGGCTATGGCTACACCTTC. This sequence encodes CASSPGESGYGYTF.

The rearrangement joins TRBV29-1 to TRBJ1-4; perhaps TRBD1 as D (5 bases). The V gene lost 4 bases and the J gene lost 0 bases, with 12 bases spanning the gap. Germline-derived CDR1 and CDR2 are SQVTM and ANQGSEA. CDR3 length: 15 amino acids. CDR3 in amino acids: CSVGPGAATNEKLFF. DNA for the CDR3: TGCAGCGTTGGTCCTGGGGCTGCAACTAATGAAAAACTGTTTTTT.

V usage is TRBV27 and J usage is TRBJ1-5; TRBD1 aligns across 8 bases. CDR3 size: 16 residues. V shed 1 base, J shed 6 bases, and the junction held 8 bases outside the gene matches. Germline lookup yields CDR1 MNHEY and CDR2 SMNVEV (reference sequence). The CDR3 bases are TGTGCCAGCAGTTTATTGCCCCCAGGACAGGGTCAGCCCCAGCATTTT. Protein: CASSLLPPGQGQPQHF.

This clone showed up just a few times. This chain uses TRBV2 with TRBJ2-7; possibly TRBD1 for D (5 bases). The V end lost 11 bases, the J end lost 3 bases, and 14 bases lay between the germline ends. CDR1 is SNHLY, CDR2 FYNNEI, per germline. The CDR3 consists of 12 residues. CDR3 amino acids: CAGRGPLYEQYF. The CDR3 nucleotides are TGTGCCGGAAGGGGCCCTCTCTACGAGCAGTACTTC.

The chain has TRBV5-4 and TRBJ1-6; D not certain. The germline gives CDR1 SGHNT, CDR2 YYREEE (reference sequence). The CDR3 is made up of 14 amino acids. V shed 9 bases and J shed 3 bases, with 13 bases lying between them. CDR3 bases: TGTGCCACCTCACCCTATTTCTATAATTCACCCCTCCACTTT. Translation gives CATSPYFYNSPLHF.

The chain is built from TRBV6-5 and TRBJ1-6, with 7 bases aligning to TRBD1. Germline assignment: CDR1 MNHEY and CDR2 SVGAGI. V gave up 4 bases and J gave up 6 bases; unmatched junction bases: 9. The CDR3 consists of 16 residues. The CDR3 DNA sequence: TGTGCCAGCAGTTGGGGACAGACACCCTCTAATTCACCCCTCCACTTT. It codes for CASSWGQTPSNSPLHF.

The gene calls are TRBV19 and TRBJ2-3; D may be TRBD2 (7 bases). V lost 3 bases and J 4 bases, leaving 14 bases between the germline ends. Germline V gives CDR1 LNHDA, CDR2 SQIVND (reference sequence). CDR3 length equals 15 residues. CDR3 sequence (DNA): TGTGCCAGTAGTATGGCGGGGGCCCCACCAGATACGCAGTATTTT. Amino acids: CASSMAGAPPDTQYF.

V is TRBV30 and J is TRBJ2-1; 7 nucleotides line up with TRBD2. Looked up from germline, CDR1 is GTSNPN and CDR2 is SVGIG (reference sequence). The CDR3 runs to 16 residues. The junction had 13 bases not matched to a gene; V was cut back by 0 bases and J by 8 bases. CDR3 DNA sequence: TGTGCCTGGAGTGTATGGGCAGCGGGGACTGGCGATGAGCAGTTCTTC. It yields the protein CAWSVWAAGTGDEQFF.

This chain joins TRBV2 and TRBJ1-2, with D possibly matching TRBD1 (6 bases). The germline V gene has CDR1 SNHLY and CDR2 FYNNEI. Deletions cut 0 bases from V and 1 base from J, with 21 bases between. The CDR3 totals 19 residues. The CDR3 DNA follows: TGTGCCAGCAGTGAAGCGGGGGGGTTGACAGGCGGTCGTAACTATGGCTACACCTTC. Protein sequence: CASSEAGGLTGGRNYGYTF.

The table lists this clone with a count of one. The rearrangement links TRBV7-9 to TRBJ1-6; 9 bases line up with TRBD1. Germline V gives CDR1 SEHNR, CDR2 FQNEAQ (reference sequence). The CDR3 is made up of 16 amino acids. Trimming removed 1 base from V and 8 bases from J; junction bases left unmatched: 6. CDR3 sequence (DNA): TGTGCCAGCAGCTTAGAGGGACAGGGCCTCCATTCACCCCTCCACTTT. Its protein product is CASSLEGQGLHSPLHF.

This clone was detected only a few times. The chain employs TRBV19 and TRBJ2-5, with TRBD2 identical over 12 bases. J was trimmed by 4 bases and V by 4 bases; bases with no gene match: 4. The CDR3 sequence is 15 residues long. Germline V gene lookup returns CDR1 LNHDA and CDR2 SQIVND (reference sequence). The CDR3 reads CASSTGLAGPETQYF. DNA for the CDR3: TGTGCCAGTAGTACCGGACTAGCGGGGCCAGAGACCCAGTACTTC. Based on the CDR3 plus reference TRBV19 and TRBJ2-5, the full variable domain is DGGITQSPKYLFRKEGQNVTLSCEQNLNHDAMYWYRQDPGQGLRLIYYSQIVNDFQKGDIAEGYSVSREKKESFPLTVTSAQKNPTAFYLCASSTGLAGPETQYFGPGTRLLVL.

This chain uses TRBV19 with TRBJ2-5; D is unclear. The CDR3 length is 13 residues. The V and J ends lost 2 bases and 2 bases respectively, with 6 bases between them. CDR1 is LNHDA, CDR2 SQIVND, per germline (reference sequence). CDR3 nucleotides: TGTGCCAGTAGTATACTCCTTCAAGAGACCCAGTACTTC. It translates to CASSILLQETQYF.

This clone showed up just once. The rearrangement links TRBV5-1 to TRBJ2-2, with D perhaps TRBD1 (5 bases). The CDR3 sequence is 16 residues long. Germline values: CDR1 SGHRS, CDR2 YFSETQ. Trimming pared 0 bases from V and 0 bases from J, leaving 9 bases between. This CDR3 is CASSLGGAANTGELFF. In nucleotides, the CDR3 is TGCGCCAGCAGCTTGGGTGGGGCCGCGAACACCGGGGAGCTGTTTTTT.